This paragraph covers one T cell receptor beta chain sequence. Its target is not known. A quantity of about 0.5 to 1 ug RNA underwent reverse transcription using random hexamers. Using its own MiXCR run on the immunoSEQ multiplex PCR reads, TCRdb lists one record per CDR3 protein. Among 95,000 to 150,000 distinct CDR3 sequences listed, 85% to 95% were seen once. This record comes from a study of CD8 T cells in Susac syndrome. Study results and limitations: It was acknowledged by the study that relatively few individuals were included in its TCR sequencing and HLA analysis.

This receptor was identified in a human donor with Susac syndrome. Sequencing input: CD8+ T cells from PBMCs.

The CDR3 coding sequence is TGCGCCAGCAGCCAAGACACCGAGACTACAGAGCAGTACTTC. This gives the protein CASSQDTETTEQYF. This chain uses TRBV4-1 with TRBJ2-7; D is possibly TRBD2 (5 bases). The germline CDR1 and CDR2 sequences are MGHRA and YSYEKL. The CDR3 totals 14 residues. V dropped 0 bases and J dropped 7 bases, with 13 bases sitting between them.